These 3 T cell receptor beta chains were all obtained from the same sample, sequenced in a study of blood T cell repertoires in COVID-19. Using immunoSEQ multiplex PCR, the repertoire was profiled, and TCRdb retains in-frame clones only, with some absent. The data hold roughly 280,000 clones, with 88% observed a single time. Sequencing input: PBMCs or T cells enriched from blood (not recorded which). The receptors shown here come from a woman between 45 and 65 years old who had recovered from COVID-19.

This chain joins TRBV5-8 and TRBJ2-3, with 11 bases aligning to TRBD2. CDR1 and CDR2 (germline): SGHTS, YDEGEE. V gave up 2 bases and J gave up 7 bases; unmatched junction bases: 3. This CDR3 is built from 14 residues. CDR3 region: CASSLTSGSYTQYF. The CDR3 DNA reads TGTGCCAGCAGCTTAACTAGCGGGAGTTATACGCAGTATTTT. The variable domain in full, completed from reference TRBV5-8 and TRBJ2-3, reads EAGVTQSPTHLIKTRGQQATLRCSPISGHTSVYWYQQALGLGLQFLLWYDEGEERNRGNFPPRFSGRQFPNYSSELNVNALELEDSALYLCASSLTSGSYTQYFGPGTRLTVL.

DNA for the CDR3: TGTGCCAGCAGACAGGGGAGAGGTTACGAGCAGTACTTC. It specifies CASRQGRGYEQYF. V is TRBV6-5 and J is TRBJ2-7; 7 positions match TRBD1. The germline V gene has CDR1 MNHEY and CDR2 SVGAGI. With 6 bases clipped from V and 4 bases from J, the junction kept 6 bases outside the gene matches. This CDR3 has 13 amino acids.

The chain links TRBV2 to TRBJ1-6; the D gene is possibly TRBD1 (5 bases). This CDR3 region has 15 residues. Germline V gene sequence: CDR1 SNHLY, CDR2 FYNNEI. Trimming removed 0 bases from V and 7 bases from J, with 10 bases in between. The CDR3 sequence is CASSEAGLLNSPLHF. The CDR3 bases are TGTGCCAGCAGTGAAGCGGGACTTCTCAATTCACCCCTCCACTTT.